This TCR beta chain appears in the sequencing data of a study of long-term antiretroviral therapy in people with HIV. Findings and caveats of the study: Controls exceeded HIV repertoires in CDR3 length range.

Donors needed at least one pre-ART PBMC sample plus at least two post-ART samples. Treatment for every participant with HIV took place in the United States. They ran version v3.0 of the immunoSEQ assay at survey level. Sequencing was designed to cover roughly 40,000-50,000 T-cell genomes in each sample. TCRdb's table, derived via immunoSEQ multiplex PCR, lists solely in-frame clones and lacks some. Of tens of thousands of clones in the sample, under 85% are singletons; the top ten hold 5.5% to 6.5%. A word on this clone: Its antigen is unidentified.

The V and J ends lost 3 bases and 3 bases respectively, with 15 bases between them. This CDR3 comprises 16 residues. Germline-derived CDR1 and CDR2 are SNHLY and FYNNEI. The origin of this receptor is a man younger than 30 with HIV. The J gene is TRBJ2-4, the V gene TRBV2, with D perhaps TRBD2 (5 bases). The material sequenced was unsorted PBMCs, taken 1 year after starting antiretroviral therapy. CDR3 residues: CASSDPIGEGKNIQYF. CDR3 bases: TGTGCCAGCAGTGACCCTATAGGCGAGGGCAAAAACATTCAGTACTTC. Full variable domain (missing parts from reference TRBV2 and TRBJ2-4): EPEVTQTPSHQVTQMGQEVILRCVPISNHLYFYWYRQILGQKVEFLVSFYNNEISEKSEIFDDQFSVERPDGSNFTLKIRSTKLEDSAMYFCASSDPIGEGKNIQYFGAGTRLSVL.